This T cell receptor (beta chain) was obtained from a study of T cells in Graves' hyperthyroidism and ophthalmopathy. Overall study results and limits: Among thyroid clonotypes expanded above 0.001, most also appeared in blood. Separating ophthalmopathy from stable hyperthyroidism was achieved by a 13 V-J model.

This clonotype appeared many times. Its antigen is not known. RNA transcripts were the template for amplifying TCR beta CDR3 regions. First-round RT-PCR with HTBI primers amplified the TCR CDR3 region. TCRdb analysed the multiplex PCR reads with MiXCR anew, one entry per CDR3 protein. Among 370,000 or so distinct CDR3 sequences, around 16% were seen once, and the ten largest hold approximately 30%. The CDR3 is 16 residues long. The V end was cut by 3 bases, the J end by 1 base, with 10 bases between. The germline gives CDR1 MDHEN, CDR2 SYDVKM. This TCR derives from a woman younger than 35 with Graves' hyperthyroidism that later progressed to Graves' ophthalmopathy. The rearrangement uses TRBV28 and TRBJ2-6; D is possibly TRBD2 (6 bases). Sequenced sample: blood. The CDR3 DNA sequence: TGTGCCAGCAGTTTGCGGGGCCAATCTGGGGCCAACGTCCTGACTTTC. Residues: CASSLRGQSGANVLTF.